One and the same sample provided the 18 T cell receptor beta chains below, sequenced in a study of T cells in Graves' hyperthyroidism and ophthalmopathy. TCR beta CDR3 regions were amplified from RNA. The HTBI primer set served for first-round RT-PCR of the TCR CDR3. TCRdb fed the multiplex PCR reads into MiXCR, producing one record per CDR3 protein. Of approximately 500,000 distinct CDR3 sequences in the sample, about half were seen once. Input material: peripheral blood or thyroid tissue (not recorded which). The origin of the receptors is a woman aged 18-29 years with Graves' hyperthyroidism.

In its sample, this clonotype was seen once. It may be a read error: a sequence one base away is much more abundant. The rearrangement links TRBV14 to TRBJ1-1; D gene unclear. Looked up from germline, CDR1 is SGHDN and CDR2 is FVKESK. The CDR3 runs to 14 residues. V lost 4 bases to trimming and J lost 6 bases, with 15 bases between them. The CDR3 DNA reads as TGTGCCAGCAGCCCCCAACTGGATCACGCTGAAGCTTTCTTT. The encoded protein is CASSPQLDHAEAFF.

The chain has TRBV3-1 and TRBJ2-7; perhaps TRBD1 as D (5 bases). This CDR3 spans 14 amino acids. V lost 1 base, J lost 7 bases, and 14 bases lay in between. Germline V gene data show CDR1 as LGHDT and CDR2 as YNNKEL (reference sequence). The CDR3 sequence is CASSQVAGLGEQYF. The CDR3 DNA reads as TGTGCCAGCAGCCAAGTCGCAGGGTTAGGGGAGCAGTACTTC.

In its sample, this clonotype was seen once. No conserved phenylalanine or tryptophan is present at the end of the CDR3, so a read error is the likely explanation. The DNA is left out, because the CDR3 cannot be placed on it with certainty; the CDR3 is given as TCRdb lists it. The chain combines TRBV20-1 with TRBJ1-1. CDR1 is DFQATT, CDR2 SNEGSKA, per germline (reference sequence). Both ends counted, the CDR3 spans 9 residues. The CDR3 sequence: CSARKLAGV.

This chain connects TRBV20-1 to TRBJ2-7; D remains ambiguous. With the DNA end fitting TRBJ2-1 better, the J assignment may be wrong. The CDR3 length is 11 residues. The germline V gene has CDR1 DFQATT and CDR2 SNEGSKA (reference sequence). The CDR3 sequence is CSARMGVEQFF. DNA of the CDR3: TGCAGTGCTAGAATGGGCGTAGAGCAGTTCTTC.

This chain connects TRBV29-1 to TRBJ2-7, with a tentative D call TRBD2 (6 bases). Germline-derived CDR1 and CDR2 are SQVTM and ANQGSEA. This CDR3 region has 13 residues. V was cut by 8 bases and J by 0 bases, with 14 bases left in between. The CDR3 sequence: CSTPAGSSYEQYF. The CDR3 region has the DNA TGCAGCACCCCTGCGGGGTCCTCCTACGAGCAGTACTTC.

The table lists this clonotype with many counts. V usage is TRBV5-1 and J usage is TRBJ2-7; D not resolved. V gave up 2 bases and J gave up 2 bases, with 14 bases separating them. The CDR3 is 15 residues long. Germline V gives CDR1 SGHRS, CDR2 YFSETQ. The CDR3 sequence is CASSFMSGQTYEQYF. CDR3 bases: TGCGCCAGCAGCTTTATGTCTGGCCAAACCTACGAGCAGTACTTC.

Many counts were recorded for this clonotype. The chain is built from TRBV15 and TRBJ2-5; D ambiguous. The CDR3 totals 16 residues. CDR1 and CDR2 from the germline V gene are LNHNV and YYDKDF (reference sequence). V dropped 0 bases and J dropped 2 bases, with 13 bases sitting between them. This chain's CDR3 is CATSRDEGGTQETQYF. The CDR3 DNA sequence: TGTGCCACCAGCAGAGATGAAGGCGGAACGCAAGAGACCCAGTACTTC.

This clonotype was seen a handful of times. The V and J genes are TRBV20-1 and TRBJ1-2, with D possibly TRBD1 on 6 matching bases. CDR1 is DFQATT, CDR2 SNEGSKA, per germline (reference sequence). Trimming took 7 bases from V and 7 from J, leaving 16 bases between them. This CDR3 contains 12 residues. The CDR3: CSGSQGQFGYTF. In DNA, the CDR3 is TGCAGTGGTTCTCAGGGGCAGTTTGGCTACACCTTC.

The J gene is TRBJ2-1, the V gene TRBV24-1, with a weak D call TRBD1 (5 bases). Trimming removed 3 bases at V and 6 bases at J, with 11 bases between. The V gene's germline CDR1 is KGHDR and CDR2 SFDVKD. The CDR3 is 14 amino acids. The CDR3 is CATSDRQGGNEQFF. The DNA for the CDR3 is TGTGCCACCAGTGATAGGCAGGGCGGCAATGAGCAGTTCTTC.

The genes are TRBV7-3 and TRBJ1-2; possible D gene TRBD1, 5 bases. Deletions cut 5 bases from V and 5 bases from J, with 12 bases between. The CDR3 loop spans 13 amino acids. Germline V lookup: CDR1 SGHTA, CDR2 FQGTGA. This CDR3 is CASSDGAGYGYTF. CDR3 DNA: TGTGCCAGCAGCGATGGGGCGGGGTATGGCTACACCTTC.

Concerning this clonotype itself: One base away lies a much larger clone, so this may be a sequencing read error. This chain connects TRBV5-4 to TRBJ2-5, with D possibly being TRBD1 (6 bases). This CDR3 has 13 amino acids. CDR1 is SGHNT and CDR2 is YYREEE in the germline V gene (reference sequence). CDR3 sequence: CASSHQQGETRYF. CDR3 coding DNA: TGTGCCAGCAGCCACCAACAGGGAGAGACCCGGTACTTC.

In this sample, this clonotype turned up once. This chain links TRBV20-1 with TRBJ1-4; 7 bases are a match to TRBD1. V shed 3 bases and J 7 bases; nucleotides not matched to a gene: 14. Per germline, CDR1 DFQATT and CDR2 SNEGSKA (reference sequence). This CDR3 comprises 16 residues. The CDR3 DNA reads TGCAGTGCTAGCCCTCAGGCAGGGGGTATTAGTGAAAAACTGTTTTTT. Amino acid sequence: CSASPQAGGISEKLFF.

This clonotype was detected many times. This rearrangement joins TRBV9 to TRBJ1-1, with TRBD1 identical over 7 bases. The CDR3 runs 13 residues. The trim removed 4 bases at V and 8 bases at J, leaving 8 bases unmatched. Germline CDR1 SGDLS, CDR2 YYNGEE. The CDR3 reads CASSSKGASEAFF. The CDR3 DNA reads TGTGCCAGCAGCTCTAAGGGGGCCTCGGAAGCTTTCTTT.

The chain joins TRBV7-9 to TRBJ2-6, with 12 nucleotides matching TRBD2. Germline CDR1 reads SEHNR; CDR2 reads FQNEAQ (reference sequence). The CDR3 is 19 residues long. Trimming cost V 5 bases and J 0 bases; bases outside gene matches: 8. The CDR3 spells CASSPSGTSGFSGANVLTF. CDR3 in DNA: TGTGCCAGCAGCCCGTCCGGGACTAGCGGGTTCTCTGGGGCCAACGTCCTGACTTTC.

The chain carries TRBV29-1 and TRBJ2-7; no clear D. CDR1 is SQVTM and CDR2 is ANQGSEA in the germline V gene. The V and J ends lost 8 bases and 2 bases respectively, with 22 bases between them. The CDR3 is 15 amino acids. The DNA of the CDR3 is TGCAGCTTGGACGCCTTTGGTCCCGAACCCTACGAGCAGTACTTC. It yields the protein CSLDAFGPEPYEQYF.

The CDR3 region has the DNA TGTGCCAGCAGCTCCTCCGGGACTAGCGGGATTGTGCAGTATTTT. This sequence encodes CASSSSGTSGIVQYF. This chain joins TRBV7-9 and TRBJ2-3; 13 bases are shared with TRBD2. Unmatched junction bases numbered 9, after V lost 4 bases and J lost 11 bases. The germline V gene encodes CDR1 SEHNR and CDR2 FQNEAQ (reference sequence). The CDR3 loop spans 15 amino acids.

Ten or more counts support this clonotype. The V and J genes are TRBV5-6 and TRBJ2-7; 9 bases agree with TRBD1. This CDR3 has 15 residues. J gave up 6 bases and V 4 bases, and 11 bases lay outside the gene matches. The germline V gene has CDR1 SGHDT and CDR2 YYEEEE. CDR3 in DNA: TGTGCCAGCAGCGGATCCGGGACAGGGTCTAGCGAGCAGTACTTC. It specifies CASSGSGTGSSEQYF.

This clonotype was seen many times. The V gene is TRBV2, the J gene TRBJ2-5; either TRBD1 or TRBD2 may supply D (5 bases each). Between the trimmed V and J ends, which lost 9 bases and 1 base, there was a span of 9 bases. CDR1 is SNHLY and CDR2 is FYNNEI in the germline V gene. The CDR3 has 12 residues. The CDR3 DNA reads as TGTGCCAGATCGGGGCTCCAAGAGACCCAGTACTTC. This gives the protein CARSGLQETQYF.